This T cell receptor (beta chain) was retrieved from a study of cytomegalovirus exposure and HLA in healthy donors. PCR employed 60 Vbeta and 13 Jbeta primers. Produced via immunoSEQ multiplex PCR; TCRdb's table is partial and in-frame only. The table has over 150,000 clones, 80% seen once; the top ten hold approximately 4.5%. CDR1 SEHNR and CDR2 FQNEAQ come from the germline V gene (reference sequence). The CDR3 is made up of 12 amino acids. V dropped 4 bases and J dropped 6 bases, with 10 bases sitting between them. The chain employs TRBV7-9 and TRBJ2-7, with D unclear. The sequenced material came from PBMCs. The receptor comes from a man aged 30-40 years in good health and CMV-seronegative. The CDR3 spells CASSSLKSEQYF. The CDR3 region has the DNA TGTGCCAGCAGCTCCCTAAAATCCGAGCAGTACTTC.